Following are 26 T cell receptor beta chains from one sample sequenced in a study of blood T cell repertoires in COVID-19. Sequencing used immunoSEQ multiplex PCR; TCRdb keeps in-frame clones, though not all of them. The sample includes about 250,000 clones, approximately 88% of them seen just once. Sequencing was done on a sample of PBMCs or T cells enriched from blood (not recorded which). Source of these receptors: a woman in her twenties or thirties with acute COVID-19.

This clone appeared a few times. The chain combines TRBV12-3 or TRBV12-4 with TRBJ1-3; D ambiguous. Between the trimmed V and J ends, which lost 7 bases and 7 bases, there was a span of 14 bases. The CDR3 is made up of 13 amino acids. The CDR3 sequence is CASMELSQNTIYF. The CDR3 nucleotides read TGTGCCAGCATGGAGCTCTCGCAGAACACCATATATTTT.

The genes are TRBV12-3 or TRBV12-4 and TRBJ2-2; D gene uncertain. This CDR3 is 13 amino acids long. The V end was cut by 10 bases, the J end by 6 bases, with 15 bases between. CDR3 sequence: CATPETESGELFF. CDR3 nucleotides: TGTGCCACCCCTGAAACAGAGTCCGGGGAGCTGTTTTTT.

The rearrangement uses TRBV5-1 and TRBJ2-1, with 11 bases lining up with TRBD2. V trimming: 0 bases; J trimming: 2 bases; junction bases outside the gene matches: 4. Germline CDR1 SGHRS, CDR2 YFSETQ. The CDR3 consists of 17 residues. The CDR3 DNA reads as TGCGCCAGCAGCTTGGCACTAGCGGGGGCCACCTACAATGAGCAGTTCTTC. This translates into CASSLALAGATYNEQFF.

This clone showed up just once. DNA of the CDR3: TGTGCCACCAGCAGAGAATCGGGCGGGGGTTCCTACGAGCAGTACTTC. Protein sequence: CATSRESGGGSYEQYF. The genes are TRBV15 and TRBJ2-7; TRBD2 matches 7 bases. Germline V lookup: CDR1 LNHNV, CDR2 YYDKDF (reference sequence). Trimming at V came to 0 bases and at J to 1 base, leaving 6 bases not matched to a gene. The CDR3 loop spans 16 amino acids.

CDR3 in DNA: TGTGCCAGCAGCCCGGGATCGACAGGTCGTGGCTACACCTTC. The encoded protein is CASSPGSTGRGYTF. The chain has TRBV11-2 and TRBJ1-2, with TRBD1 as a possible D gene (6 bases). The CDR3 covers 14 residues. V was cut by 5 bases and J by 7 bases, with 17 bases left in between. From germline, CDR1 is SGHAT and CDR2 FQNNGV. Variable domain in full (rest from reference TRBV11-2 and TRBJ1-2): EAGVAQSPRYKIIEKRQSVAFWCNPISGHATLYWYQQILGQGPKLLIQFQNNGVVDDSQLPKDRFSAERLKGVDSTLKIQPAKLEDSAVYLCASSPGSTGRGYTFGSGTRLTVV.

This chain connects TRBV5-1 to TRBJ2-7; the D gene is possibly TRBD1 (7 bases). In germline, CDR1 is SGHRS, CDR2 YFSETQ. V lost 3 bases and J lost 12, with 19 bases in between. The CDR3 length is 13 residues. CDR3 residues: CASSSGTAGRVYF. The CDR3 region has the DNA TGCGCCAGCAGCTCCGGGACAGCGGGTCGGGTGTACTTC.

The CDR3 nucleotides read TGTGCCAGCAGCGCCATTAGGGGGAAGGCCTATGGCTACACCTTC. This gives the protein CASSAIRGKAYGYTF. J is TRBJ1-2 and V is TRBV11-2; D might be TRBD1 (6 bases). Germline V CDR1 and CDR2: SGHAT, FQNNGV. This CDR3 has 15 amino acids. Deletions cut 5 bases from V and 4 bases from J, with 17 bases between.

The rearrangement joins TRBV3-1 (or the pseudogene TRBV3-2) to TRBJ1-2, with D hard to call. Trimming stripped 0 bases from V and 6 bases from J, with 11 bases between. CDR1 LGHDT and CDR2 YNNKEL come from the germline V gene (reference sequence). The CDR3 contains 14 residues. CDR3: CASSQDYSSNGYTF. CDR3 sequence (DNA): TGTGCCAGCAGCCAAGATTACAGTTCGAATGGCTACACCTTC.

V and J are TRBV5-8 and TRBJ2-6; the match to TRBD1 covers 8 bases. With 7 bases clipped from V and 2 bases from J, the junction kept 8 bases outside the gene matches. Germline V lookup: CDR1 SGHTS, CDR2 YDEGEE. The length of the CDR3 is 16 residues. The CDR3 DNA reads TGTGCCAGCCCCAGGGGGCTTGATGCTGGGGCCAACGTCCTGACTTTC. It yields the protein CASPRGLDAGANVLTF.

This clone was seen only once. The rearrangement links TRBV5-4 to TRBJ2-1; 11 bases are shared with TRBD2. Trimming at V came to 0 bases and at J to 4 bases, leaving 3 bases not matched to a gene. The length of the CDR3 is 16 residues. Germline-derived CDR1 and CDR2 are SGHNT and YYREEE (reference sequence). The CDR3: CASSLGLAGGYNEQFF. CDR3 nucleotide sequence: TGTGCCAGCAGCTTGGGCCTAGCGGGGGGTTACAATGAGCAGTTCTTC.

This clone was seen more than once but under ten times. The CDR3 DNA sequence: TGTGCCAGTAGTATCGAAGAGAAAGTCTACACCTTC. Residues: CASSIEEKVYTF. The genes are TRBV19 and TRBJ1-2, with unresolved D. Germline loops: CDR1 LNHDA, CDR2 SQIVND (reference sequence). Between the trimmed V and J ends, which lost 3 bases and 10 bases, there was a span of 12 bases. There are 12 residues in the CDR3.

Of note for this clone: At one end, the junction sequence differs from germline, possibly due to a read error. This chain links TRBV5-1 with TRBJ1-3; TRBD1 agrees at 8 bases. This CDR3 is built from 13 residues. Germline CDR1 reads SGHRS; CDR2 reads YFSETQ. As DNA, the CDR3 is TGCGCCAGCAGCTTGTTGGGGGGACAGGCCGTAGAGTTT. It is translated as CASSLLGGQAVEF.

This chain joins TRBV3-1 (or the pseudogene TRBV3-2) and TRBJ2-2, with a weak D call TRBD1 (7 bases). The CDR3 spans 17 residues. Germline V lookup: CDR1 LGHDT, CDR2 YNNKEL (reference sequence). Trimming left V 1 base short and J 2 bases short, with 14 bases between. The CDR3 reads CASSQAGGTVNTGELFF. DNA of the CDR3: TGTGCCAGCAGCCAAGCAGGGGGGACAGTAAACACCGGGGAGCTGTTTTTT.

This chain links TRBV7-2 with TRBJ2-5, with TRBD2 identical over 10 bases. Looked up from germline, CDR1 is SGHTA and CDR2 is FQGNSA. The CDR3 contains 15 residues. V trimming: 4 bases; J trimming: 1 base; junction bases outside the gene matches: 3. Here the CDR3 DNA reads TGTGCCAGCAGCTCCCTAGCGGGGGTCCAAGAGACCCAGTACTTC. Protein product: CASSSLAGVQETQYF. The full variable domain, rest sourced from reference TRBV7-2 and TRBJ2-5, is GAGVSQSPSNKVTEKGKDVELRCDPISGHTALYWYRQSLGQGLEFLIYFQGNSAPDKSGLPSDRFSAERTGGSVSTLTIQRTQQEDSAVYLCASSSLAGVQETQYFGPGTRLLVL.

This chain connects TRBV12-3 or TRBV12-4 to TRBJ2-7; tentatively, D is TRBD1 (6 bases). This CDR3 has 13 amino acids. Trimming pared 9 bases from V and 0 bases from J, leaving 12 bases between. The CDR3 region has the DNA TGTGCCAGTACACAGGGCTCCTCCTACGAGCAGTACTTC. This codes for CASTQGSSYEQYF.

The rearrangement uses TRBV24-1 and TRBJ2-2, with D unclear. V dropped 5 bases and J dropped 1 base, with 4 bases sitting between them. The CDR3 is 13 amino acids. The germline V gene has CDR1 KGHDR and CDR2 SFDVKD. The CDR3 nucleotides read TGTGCCACCAGTGCCCGGAACACCGGGGAGCTGTTTTTT. Translation: CATSARNTGELFF.

V usage is TRBV6-5 and J usage is TRBJ1-1; no clear D. Germline values: CDR1 MNHEY, CDR2 SVGAGI. Trimming took 6 bases from V and 1 from J, leaving 15 bases between them. This CDR3 is built from 15 residues. CDR3 sequence reads: CASRSGSIRNTEAFF. CDR3 bases: TGTGCCAGCAGGTCGGGGTCAATCCGGAACACTGAAGCTTTCTTT.

The chain recombines TRBV19 with TRBJ2-7, with 9 positions matching TRBD1. The trim removed 4 bases at V and 4 bases at J, leaving 11 bases unmatched. The CDR3 is 16 amino acids. CDR1 LNHDA and CDR2 SQIVND come from the germline V gene (reference sequence). In nucleotides, the CDR3 is TGTGCCAGTAGTAATAACCCGGGACAGGGAAGTTACGAGCAGTACTTC. This gives the protein CASSNNPGQGSYEQYF.

This clone was picked up a small number of times. The chain employs TRBV29-1 and TRBJ2-7, with a possible D match to TRBD1 (6 bases). Trimming pared 0 bases from V and 2 bases from J, leaving 17 bases between. Per the germline V gene, CDR1 is SQVTM and CDR2 is ANQGSEA. The CDR3 length is 16 residues. CDR3: CSVEERLGASTYEQYF. The CDR3 DNA reads as TGCAGCGTTGAAGAAAGGCTGGGGGCCAGTACCTACGAGCAGTACTTC.

The genes are TRBV7-8 and TRBJ1-1; unclear D gene. Trimming left V 1 base short and J 10 bases short, with 7 bases between. The CDR3 is made up of 11 amino acids. CDR1 is SGHVS and CDR2 is FQNEAQ in the germline V gene. The CDR3 spells CASSLGPGAFF. Here the CDR3 DNA reads TGTGCCAGCAGCTTAGGTCCCGGAGCTTTCTTT.

The genes are TRBV6-5 and TRBJ2-5, with TRBD2 matching over 14 bases. CDR1 MNHEY and CDR2 SVGAGI come from the germline V gene. CDR3 size: 16 residues. The V segment lost 4 bases and the J segment 5 bases; nucleotides outside the gene matches: 6. The CDR3 here is CASSLQGLAGVETQYF. DNA for the CDR3: TGTGCCAGCAGTTTACAGGGACTAGCGGGGGTTGAGACCCAGTACTTC.

This rearrangement joins TRBV18 to TRBJ2-1; no clear D gene. The germline gives CDR1 KGHSH, CDR2 LQKENI. The CDR3 has 11 residues. The V end lost 6 bases, the J end lost 10 bases, and 10 bases lay between the germline ends. The CDR3 bases are TGTGCCAGCTCGCTCACATCCGAGCAGTTCTTC. This sequence encodes CASSLTSEQFF.

This sequence joins TRBV4-1 and TRBJ2-7; the D gene is possibly TRBD2 (5 bases). In germline, CDR1 is MGHRA, CDR2 YSYEKL. Trimming removed 4 bases at V and 4 bases at J, with 14 bases between. This CDR3 has 14 residues. This chain's CDR3 is CASSPPEREYEQYF. CDR3 sequence (DNA): TGCGCCAGCAGCCCCCCGGAGAGGGAATACGAGCAGTACTTC.

CDR3 sequence: CASSLGPATGGKFF. The CDR3 region has the DNA TGTGCCAGCAGCCTTGGACCTGCCACAGGGGGGAAGTTCTTC. J is TRBJ2-1 and V is TRBV5-5; 8 bases are shared with TRBD1. CDR1 is SGHKS and CDR2 is YYEKEE in the germline V gene (reference sequence). The J segment lost 14 bases and the V segment lost 4 bases, leaving 14 bases of the junction unmatched. The CDR3 consists of 14 residues.

This chain uses TRBV3-1 (or the pseudogene TRBV3-2) with TRBJ2-4; the D is unclear. The CDR3 has 17 amino acids. V lost 0 bases, J lost 5 bases, and 17 bases lay in between. Looked up from germline, CDR1 is LGHDT and CDR2 is YNNKEL (reference sequence). CDR3 in DNA: TGTGCCAGCAGCCAAGAGTCCCAGGCCCCCCGGCAAAACATTCAGTACTTC. Translation: CASSQESQAPRQNIQYF.

This clone is a singleton in its sample. The J gene is TRBJ1-1, the V gene TRBV5-1; D perhaps matches TRBD1 (5 bases). This CDR3 comprises 14 residues. The germline V gene encodes CDR1 SGHRS and CDR2 YFSETQ. Trimming pared 5 bases from V and 4 bases from J, leaving 15 bases between. The DNA of the CDR3 is TGCGCCAGCAGAATCGGAGGGGCGGCCACTGAAGCTTTCTTT. Its protein product is CASRIGGAATEAFF. Combining the CDR3 with reference TRBV5-1 and TRBJ1-1 gives the whole variable domain KAGVTQTPRYLIKTRGQQVTLSCSPISGHRSVSWYQQTPGQGLQFLFEYFSETQRNKGNFPGRFSGRQFSNSRSEMNVSTLELGDSALYLCASRIGGAATEAFFGQGTRLTVV.